This T cell receptor (beta chain) was identified during a study of patients and donors after allogeneic stem cell transplantation (dated by TCRdb to about 2020). Receptor amplification or capture employed RT-PCR. TCRdb records NextSeq 550 as the sequencer. In TCRdb, the public reads were trimmed at Q25 with fastp and aligned with MiXCR, with productive beta chains retained. Every distinct CDR3 protein forms one entry, paired with its most common genes and DNA. Present in this sample are about 40,000 distinct CDR3 sequences, more than 30% of which were seen just once. Together, the top ten hold about two thirds of the sample. This clonotype was seen more than once but under ten times. Its antigen remains undetermined. The junction differs from germline at one of its ends, possibly a read error. The germline V gene yields SGHDT for CDR1 and YYEEEE for CDR2. From cysteine to phenylalanine, the CDR3 is 10 amino acids long. Here the CDR3 DNA is all that survives: 30 bases in frame from base 1.

Material for sequencing was blood, either unsorted or a sorted T cell fraction (not recorded which). This clonotype originated in a human donor who was either an allogeneic HSCT recipient or a stem cell or donor lymphocyte infusion donor (not recorded which). It is not recorded whose cells these are; they may come from a transplant donor. Recombination connected TRBV5-6 to TRBJ2-7, with no D gene named confidently. DNA sequence: TGTGCCAGCAGCCGTTTCGGGTTCCCCTTC. This translates into CASSRFGFPF.